This T cell receptor beta chain derives from a study of neurological immune-mediated disorders. Study outcomes and limitations: No CDR3 amino acid sequences were shared by expanded clones across subjects, suggesting private repertoires in all groups.

5'RACE with 10-nucleotide random UMIs generated the cDNA. One entry per CDR3 protein results from TCRdb running MiXCR on the 5' RACE reads. This table has some 47,000 distinct CDR3 sequences, around a sixth appearing once. This clonotype was counted ten times or more. Its target is not known. The group of healthy controls was made up of people who were blood bank volunteers in Maryland, USA. This clonotype was obtained from a man in his sixties in good health. Source material: PBMCs.

The CDR3 is CASSSRIQGQAGIQYF. The CDR3 nucleotides read TGTGCCAGCAGCTCCCGGATCCAGGGACAGGCGGGCATTCAGTACTTC. This sequence joins TRBV7-3 and TRBJ2-4; TRBD1 aligns across 8 bases. V lost 4 bases and J lost 9; bases outside the gene matches: 14. Germline V gives CDR1 SGHTA, CDR2 FQGTGA. This CDR3 has 16 residues.